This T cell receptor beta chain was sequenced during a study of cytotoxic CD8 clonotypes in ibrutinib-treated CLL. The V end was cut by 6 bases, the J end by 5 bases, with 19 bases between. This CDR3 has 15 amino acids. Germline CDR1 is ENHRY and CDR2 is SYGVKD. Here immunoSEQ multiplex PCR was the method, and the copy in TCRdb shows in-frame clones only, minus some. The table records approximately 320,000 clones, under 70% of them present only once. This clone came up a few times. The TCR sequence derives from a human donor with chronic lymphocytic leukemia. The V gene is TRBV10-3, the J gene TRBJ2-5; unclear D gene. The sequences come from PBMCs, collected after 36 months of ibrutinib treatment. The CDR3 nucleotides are TGTGCCATCAGCCAAGTCCTGGGGATCGGGGAGACCCAGTACTTC. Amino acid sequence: CAISQVLGIGETQYF.